This TCR beta chain was profiled in a study of metastatic and nonmetastatic thyroid tumors. Study outcomes and limitations: Compared with benign nodules, malignant thyroid tumors were reported to have significantly higher TCR beta diversity in both blood and tumor.

This clone was recorded many times. What it recognizes is unknown. This may come from a read error, since a much larger clone is one base off. The sample holds other DNA sequences that translate to the same CDR3. From the PCR reads, TCRdb re-called clones with MiXCR. The sample shows tens of thousands of clones, roughly an eighth of them seen only once. Treatment of any kind had been given to no patient before thyroid surgery. The specimen sequenced was blood. The receptor was derived from a female donor with papillary thyroid cancer or a benign thyroid nodule (not recorded which). Some clones in this sample may be carry-over from other donors' samples.

CDR3 sequence (DNA): TGTGCCAGCAGCCGCTTCGGGCCTAATGAAAGACTGTTTTTT. This sequence encodes CASSRFGPNERLFF. The rearrangement joins TRBV6-1 to TRBJ1-4; no definite D call. The CDR3 has 14 amino acids. CDR1 and CDR2 (germline): MNHNS, SASEGT.